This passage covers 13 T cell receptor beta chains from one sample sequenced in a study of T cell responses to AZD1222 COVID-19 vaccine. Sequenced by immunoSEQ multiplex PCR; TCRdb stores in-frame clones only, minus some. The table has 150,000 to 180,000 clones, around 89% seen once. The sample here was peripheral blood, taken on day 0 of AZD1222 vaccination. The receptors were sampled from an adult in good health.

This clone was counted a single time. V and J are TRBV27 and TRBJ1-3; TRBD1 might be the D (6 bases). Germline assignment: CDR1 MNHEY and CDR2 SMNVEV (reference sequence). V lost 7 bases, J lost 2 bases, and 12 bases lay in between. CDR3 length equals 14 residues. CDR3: CASMRGGTGNTIYF. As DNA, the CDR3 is TGTGCCAGCATGAGAGGGGGGACTGGAAACACCATATATTTT.

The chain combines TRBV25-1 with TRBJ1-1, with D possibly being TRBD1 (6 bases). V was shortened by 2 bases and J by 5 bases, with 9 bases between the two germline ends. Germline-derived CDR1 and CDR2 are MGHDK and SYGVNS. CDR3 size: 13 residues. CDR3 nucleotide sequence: TGTGCCAGCAGTGAAGTAACAGGGACTGAAGCTTTCTTT. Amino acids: CASSEVTGTEAFF.

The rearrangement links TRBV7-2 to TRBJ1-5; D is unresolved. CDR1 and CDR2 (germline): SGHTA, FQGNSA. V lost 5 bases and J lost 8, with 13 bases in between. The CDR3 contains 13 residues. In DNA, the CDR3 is TGTGCCAGCAGCAGGATCTCAGACGAGCCCCAGCATTTT. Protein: CASSRISDEPQHF.

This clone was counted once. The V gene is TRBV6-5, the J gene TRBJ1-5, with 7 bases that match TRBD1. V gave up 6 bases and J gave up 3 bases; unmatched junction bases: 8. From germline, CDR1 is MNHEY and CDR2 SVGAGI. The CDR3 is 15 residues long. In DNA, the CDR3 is TGTGCCAGCAGGCAGGGGACAGCGCCCAATCAGCCCCAGCATTTT. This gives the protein CASRQGTAPNQPQHF.

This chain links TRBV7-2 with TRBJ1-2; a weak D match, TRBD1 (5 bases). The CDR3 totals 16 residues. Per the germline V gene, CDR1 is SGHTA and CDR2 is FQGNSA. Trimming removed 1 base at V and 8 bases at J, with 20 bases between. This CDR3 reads CASSLENSNLGGGYTF. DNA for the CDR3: TGTGCCAGCAGCTTAGAAAACAGCAATCTCGGGGGAGGCTACACCTTC.

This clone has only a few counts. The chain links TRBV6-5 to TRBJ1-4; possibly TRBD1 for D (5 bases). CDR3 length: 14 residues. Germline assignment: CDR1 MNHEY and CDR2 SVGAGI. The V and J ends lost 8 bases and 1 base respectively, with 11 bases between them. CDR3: CASRLRGTNEKLFF. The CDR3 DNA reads TGTGCCAGCCGGTTAAGGGGAACTAATGAAAAACTGTTTTTT.

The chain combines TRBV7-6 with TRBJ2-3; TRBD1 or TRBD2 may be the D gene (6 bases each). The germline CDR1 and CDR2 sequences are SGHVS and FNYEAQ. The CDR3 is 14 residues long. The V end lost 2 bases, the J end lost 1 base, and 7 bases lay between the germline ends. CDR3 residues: CASSLRGRTDTQYF. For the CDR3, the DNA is TGTGCCAGCAGCTTACGGGGGCGCACAGATACGCAGTATTTT.

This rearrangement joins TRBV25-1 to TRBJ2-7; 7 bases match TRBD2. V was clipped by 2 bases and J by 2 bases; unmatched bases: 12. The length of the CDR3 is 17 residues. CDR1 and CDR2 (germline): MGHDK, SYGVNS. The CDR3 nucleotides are TGTGCCAGCAGTGAACCCAAGCTCGGGGGGAAACCCTACGAGCAGTACTTC. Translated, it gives CASSEPKLGGKPYEQYF.

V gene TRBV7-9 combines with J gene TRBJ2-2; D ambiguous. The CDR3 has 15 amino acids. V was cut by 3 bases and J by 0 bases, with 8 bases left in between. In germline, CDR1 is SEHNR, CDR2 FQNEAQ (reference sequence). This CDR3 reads CASSLTGSNTGELFF. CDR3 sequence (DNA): TGTGCCAGCAGCTTGACCGGGTCGAACACCGGGGAGCTGTTTTTT.

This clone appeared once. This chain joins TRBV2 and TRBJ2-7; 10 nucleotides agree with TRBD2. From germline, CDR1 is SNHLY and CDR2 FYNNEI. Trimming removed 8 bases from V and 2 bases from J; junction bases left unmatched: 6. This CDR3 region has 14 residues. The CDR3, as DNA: TGTGCCAGCTTGAGGACTAGCGGAACCTACGAGCAGTACTTC. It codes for CASLRTSGTYEQYF.

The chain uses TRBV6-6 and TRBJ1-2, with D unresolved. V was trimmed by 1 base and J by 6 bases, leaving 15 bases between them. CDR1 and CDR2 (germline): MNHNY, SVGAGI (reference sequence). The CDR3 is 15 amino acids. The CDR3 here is CASSYWAGLGDGYTF. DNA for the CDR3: TGTGCCAGCAGTTACTGGGCAGGCCTCGGTGATGGCTACACCTTC.

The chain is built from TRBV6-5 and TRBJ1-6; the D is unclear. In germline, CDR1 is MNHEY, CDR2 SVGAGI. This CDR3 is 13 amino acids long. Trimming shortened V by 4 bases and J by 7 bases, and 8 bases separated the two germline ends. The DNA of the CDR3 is TGTGCCAGCAGTTCCCGCGGGAATTCACCCCTCCACTTT. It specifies CASSSRGNSPLHF.

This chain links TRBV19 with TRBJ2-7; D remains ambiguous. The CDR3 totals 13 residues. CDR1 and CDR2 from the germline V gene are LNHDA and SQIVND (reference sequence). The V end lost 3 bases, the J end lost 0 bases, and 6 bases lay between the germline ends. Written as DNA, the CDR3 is TGTGCCAGTAGTATCAAGTACTCCTACGAGCAGTACTTC. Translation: CASSIKYSYEQYF.